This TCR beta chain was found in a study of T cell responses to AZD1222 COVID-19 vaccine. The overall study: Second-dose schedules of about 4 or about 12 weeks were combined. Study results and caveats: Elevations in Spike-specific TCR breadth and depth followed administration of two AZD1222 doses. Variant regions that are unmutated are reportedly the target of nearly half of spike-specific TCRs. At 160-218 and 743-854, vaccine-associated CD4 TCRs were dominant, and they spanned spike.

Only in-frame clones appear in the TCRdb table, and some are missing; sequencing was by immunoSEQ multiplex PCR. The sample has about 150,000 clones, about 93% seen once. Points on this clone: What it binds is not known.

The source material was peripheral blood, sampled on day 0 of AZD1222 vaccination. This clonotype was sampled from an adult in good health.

The CDR3 here is CSVEMASGGDEQYF. DNA for the CDR3: TGCAGCGTTGAAATGGCTAGCGGGGGAGACGAGCAGTACTTC. This chain joins TRBV29-1 and TRBJ2-7, with 10 bases aligning to TRBD2. The CDR3 loop spans 14 amino acids. Losses at the gene ends were 2 bases for V and 5 bases for J; bases not matched to a gene: 6. Germline assignment: CDR1 SQVTM and CDR2 ANQGSEA.